This T cell receptor (beta chain) was retrieved from a study of metastatic and nonmetastatic thyroid tumors. There are many counts of this clone. Its antigen is as yet unknown. Looked up from germline, CDR1 is MNHNS and CDR2 is SASEGT. Trimming took 5 bases from V and 6 from J; bases not matched to a gene: 7. This CDR3 contains 15 residues. From the PCR reads, TCRdb re-called clones with MiXCR. The sample carries under 45,000 clones, approximately 16% recorded once. Before thyroid surgery, none of the patients had received any treatment. Study outcomes and limitations: Compared with benign nodules, malignant thyroid tumors were reported to have significantly higher TCR beta diversity in both blood and tumor.

Sequencing was performed on tumor tissue. J is TRBJ2-4 and V is TRBV6-1, with 10 nucleotides matching TRBD2. The origin of this receptor is a female donor with papillary thyroid cancer or a benign thyroid nodule (not recorded which). Some clones in this sample may be carry-over from other donors' samples. The CDR3 is CASSLRTSGGNIQYF. DNA of the CDR3: TGTGCCAGCAGTCTTAGGACTAGCGGAGGAAACATTCAGTACTTC.